Below, 10 T cell receptor beta chains from the same sample are listed, as sequenced in a study of human T cells and chemical hapten exposure. Specified time point: patch test 1, 2 weeks after DPC sensitization. The treatment here: therapeutic diphenylcyclopropenone sensitization with weekly scalp DPC. TCRdb re-analysed the RACE reads in MiXCR, keeping a single row per CDR3 protein. The top ten hold under 3% of the sample, which has some 380,000 distinct CDR3 sequences, roughly 4.8% seen once. This specimen consisted of whole blood, obtained in connection with sensitization to the hapten diphenylcyclopropenone (DPC). These TCRs come from a woman between 50 and 59 years old with alopecia areata. Some clones in this sample may be carry-over from other donors' samples.

This clonotype has only a few counts. This chain connects TRBV10-3 to TRBJ2-2, with TRBD2 identical over 9 bases. V lost 6 bases to trimming and J lost 6 bases; unmatched junction nucleotides: 11. CDR1 is ENHRY and CDR2 is SYGVKD in the germline V gene. CDR3 size: 16 residues. CDR3 DNA sequence: TGTGCCATCAGCCAACTGGGACTAGCCTCAGCCGGGGAGCTGTTTTTT. Translated, it gives CAISQLGLASAGELFF.

The chain recombines TRBV3-1 with TRBJ1-5, with D perhaps TRBD1 (5 bases). V was trimmed by 3 bases and J by 7 bases, leaving 19 bases between them. The CDR3 has 16 amino acids. Germline V lookup: CDR1 LGHDT, CDR2 YNNKEL (reference sequence). The CDR3 DNA reads as TGTGCCAGCAGCCAGGACCCGGCTACTGGGGGACAGCCCCAGCATTTT. Its translation is CASSQDPATGGQPQHF.

The table lists this clonotype with many counts. The CDR3 DNA reads TGTGCCAGCAGCCAAGAGGGTCGGACTCCTAACTATGGCTACACCTTC. Amino acid sequence: CASSQEGRTPNYGYTF. The V gene is TRBV4-2, the J gene TRBJ1-2; D uncertain. CDR3 length: 16 amino acids. CDR1 is LGHNA and CDR2 is YNFKEQ in the germline V gene. Trimming left V 0 bases short and J 0 bases short, with 11 bases between.

This clonotype has at least ten counts. CDR3 protein: CASSQDSGHGYTF. The CDR3, as DNA: TGTGCCAGCAGCCAAGATTCAGGGCATGGCTACACCTTC. This sequence joins TRBV3-1 and TRBJ1-2; tentative D call: TRBD1 (5 bases). The CDR3 covers 13 residues. Germline assignment: CDR1 LGHDT and CDR2 YNNKEL (reference sequence). V dropped 0 bases and J dropped 6 bases, with 8 bases sitting between them.

The rearrangement links TRBV12-3 or TRBV12-4 to TRBJ1-5; 8 nucleotides line up with TRBD1. CDR3 size: 16 residues. V lost 7 bases, J lost 1 base, and 9 bases stayed unmatched. The CDR3: CASTFRTGSSNQPQHF. The CDR3 DNA sequence: TGTGCCAGCACCTTTCGGACAGGGTCCAGCAATCAGCCCCAGCATTTT.

The CDR3 protein is CAITNDSPGELFF. The DNA for the CDR3 is TGTGCCATCACCAACGACTCGCCGGGGGAGCTGTTTTTT. This rearrangement joins TRBV12-3 or TRBV12-4 to TRBJ2-2; D is unclear. The CDR3 has 13 residues. With 10 bases removed from V and 8 bases from J, the gap between germline ends came to 17 bases.

This clonotype appeared a few times. V usage is TRBV29-1 and J usage is TRBJ2-7; no firm D call. The ends were cut back, 1 base at V and 0 bases at J, with 1 base in the middle. The germline V gene encodes CDR1 SQVTM and CDR2 ANQGSEA. The CDR3 has 11 amino acids. DNA for the CDR3: TGCAGCGTTGAAGCCTCCTACGAGCAGTACTTC. This sequence encodes CSVEASYEQYF.

This clonotype has ten or more counts. This chain connects TRBV15 to TRBJ1-2; D may be TRBD1 (6 bases). V was trimmed by 3 bases and J by 9 bases, leaving 23 bases between them. Germline lookup yields CDR1 LNHNV and CDR2 YYDKDF (reference sequence). The length of the CDR3 is 16 residues. The CDR3 protein is CATSSLAQGRRASYTF. The CDR3 nucleotides read TGTGCCACCAGCAGCCTCGCCCAGGGGCGTCGAGCGAGCTACACCTTC.

This clonotype turned up a few times. The chain uses TRBV9 and TRBJ2-2, with 8 bases fitting TRBD2. This CDR3 has 16 amino acids. Trimming took 0 bases from V and 5 from J; bases not matched to a gene: 6. Looked up from germline, CDR1 is SGDLS and CDR2 is YYNGEE. CDR3 in amino acids: CASSVGAGGRTGELFF. DNA for the CDR3: TGTGCCAGCAGCGTAGGGGCGGGAGGACGGACCGGGGAGCTGTTTTTT. Using reference TRBV9 and TRBJ2-2 for the parts outside the CDR3, the full variable domain is DSGVTQTPKHLITATGQRVTLRCSPRSGDLSVYWYQQSLDQGLQFLIQYYNGEERAKGNILERFSAQQFPDLHSELNLSSLELGDSALYFCASSVGAGGRTGELFFGEGSRLTVL.

In this sample, this clonotype turned up many times. The chain combines TRBV25-1 with TRBJ2-5, with D hard to call. Germline assignment: CDR1 MGHDK and CDR2 SYGVNS. The CDR3 contains 12 residues. The V end was cut by 4 bases, the J end by 4 bases, with 7 bases between. CDR3 sequence reads: CASSGPLETQYF. The CDR3 region has the DNA TGTGCCAGCAGTGGCCCACTAGAGACCCAGTACTTC.